This TCR beta chain was profiled in a study of blood T cell repertoires in COVID-19. The overall study: Samples representing acute and convalescent COVID-19 were sourced from the United States, Italy and Spain. PBMCs, B-cell-depleted T cells, or T cells were the source of the cDNA or gDNA that made up the material.

How the authors handled the data: For nucleated cells, counts were estimated from reference gene primer amplification. TCRdb keeps only in-frame clones here, not all; method: immunoSEQ multiplex PCR. V and J calls and clone size are as listed in that table; D and trimming were resolved from the DNA. The sample yields around 130,000 clones, over 75% seen once. Germline V CDR1 and CDR2: MNHEY, SMNVEV (reference sequence). V was clipped by 2 bases and J by 2 bases; unmatched bases: 14. CDR3 length: 19 residues. The rearrangement joins TRBV27 to TRBJ2-2, with 7 bases fitting TRBD2. The sample was peripheral blood. The sequence was collected from an older man with active or convalescent COVID-19. CDR3 nucleotides: TGTGCCAGCAGTTTAAAAGTGGCAGGGCTAGCGGCAAACACCGGGGAGCTGTTTTTT. This sequence encodes CASSLKVAGLAANTGELFF.